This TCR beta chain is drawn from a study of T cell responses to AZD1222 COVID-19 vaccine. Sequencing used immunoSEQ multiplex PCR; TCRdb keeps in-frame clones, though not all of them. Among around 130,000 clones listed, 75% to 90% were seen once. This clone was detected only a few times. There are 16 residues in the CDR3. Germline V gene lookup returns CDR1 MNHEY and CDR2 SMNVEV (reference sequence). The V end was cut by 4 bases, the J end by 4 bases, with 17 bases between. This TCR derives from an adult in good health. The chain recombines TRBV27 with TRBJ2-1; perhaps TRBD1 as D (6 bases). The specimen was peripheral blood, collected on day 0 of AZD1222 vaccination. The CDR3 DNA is TGTGCCAGCAGTTCCAACACCTGGACAGAGTACAATGAGCAGTTCTTC. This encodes CASSSNTWTEYNEQFF.